These 21 T cell receptor beta chains were sequenced from one sample in a study of cytomegalovirus exposure and HLA in healthy donors. TCRdb's table, derived via immunoSEQ multiplex PCR, lists solely in-frame clones and lacks some. The table has about 120,000 clones, 75% to 90% seen once. Sequencing was carried out using PBMCs. The receptors shown here come from a woman aged 18-30 years in good health and CMV-seronegative.

The chain joins TRBV28 to TRBJ1-4; 7 bases fit TRBD1. The ends lost 8 bases at V and 5 bases at J; junction bases unmatched: 5. This CDR3 has 13 amino acids. Germline V gives CDR1 MDHEN, CDR2 SYDVKM. In nucleotides, the CDR3 is TGTGCCAGCTTGGGACAGTGGAATGAAAAACTGTTTTTT. Translating gives CASLGQWNEKLFF.

The chain employs TRBV5-1 and TRBJ2-2; D ambiguous. Trimming took 3 bases from V and 5 from J, leaving 11 bases between them. The CDR3 contains 14 residues. CDR1 and CDR2 from the germline V gene are SGHRS and YFSETQ. CDR3 sequence: CASSSMSVTGELFF. Written as DNA, the CDR3 is TGCGCCAGCAGCTCCATGAGCGTTACCGGGGAGCTGTTTTTT.

J is TRBJ2-3 and V is TRBV5-1; D is possibly TRBD1 (5 bases). Per the germline V gene, CDR1 is SGHRS and CDR2 is YFSETQ. V lost 2 bases and J 2 bases, leaving 12 bases between the germline ends. The CDR3 has 15 residues. CDR3 amino acids: CASSFGGAATDTQYF. For the CDR3, the DNA is TGCGCCAGCAGCTTCGGTGGGGCAGCCACAGATACGCAGTATTTT. Combining the CDR3 with reference TRBV5-1 and TRBJ2-3 gives the whole variable domain KAGVTQTPRYLIKTRGQQVTLSCSPISGHRSVSWYQQTPGQGLQFLFEYFSETQRNKGNFPGRFSGRQFSNSRSEMNVSTLELGDSALYLCASSFGGAATDTQYFGPGTRLTVL.

This chain links TRBV5-5 with TRBJ2-3; D is possibly TRBD1 (5 bases). Germline V gene sequence: CDR1 SGHKS, CDR2 YYEKEE (reference sequence). This CDR3 spans 15 amino acids. The ends were cut back, 0 bases at V and 5 bases at J, with 13 bases in the middle. The DNA of the CDR3 is TGTGCCAGCAGCTTGGAAGGGGTAGCAGTAGATACGCAGTATTTT. Amino acid sequence: CASSLEGVAVDTQYF.

The chain has TRBV4-1 and TRBJ2-7; TRBD1 matches at 10 bases. The CDR3 consists of 15 residues. The V gene end was trimmed by 2 bases and the J gene end by 5 bases; junction bases not matched to a gene: 6. CDR1 is MGHRA, CDR2 YSYEKL, per germline. Written as DNA, the CDR3 is TGCGCCAGCAGCCAACCGGGGACAGGGGTAAACGAGCAGTACTTC. Protein product: CASSQPGTGVNEQYF.

The chain is built from TRBV4-1 and TRBJ2-2, with 11 positions matching TRBD2. Trimming cost V 4 bases and J 2 bases; bases outside gene matches: 12. The CDR3 runs 19 residues. Germline loops: CDR1 MGHRA, CDR2 YSYEKL. Written as DNA, the CDR3 is TGCGCCAGCAGCCCCGTCGCAACTAGCGGGAGCTACAACACCGGGGAGCTGTTTTTT. This gives the protein CASSPVATSGSYNTGELFF.

The chain uses TRBV5-4 and TRBJ2-1; TRBD1 matches 7 bases. J was trimmed by 6 bases and V by 5 bases; bases with no gene match: 17. CDR1 and CDR2 from the germline V gene are SGHNT and YYREEE (reference sequence). The CDR3 consists of 17 residues. The CDR3 sequence is CASRGKARGFSPNEQFF. CDR3 DNA: TGTGCCAGCAGGGGGAAGGCCAGGGGGTTCTCTCCCAATGAGCAGTTCTTC.

The J gene is TRBJ2-1, the V gene TRBV2; D is perhaps TRBD1 (6 bases). This CDR3 comprises 16 residues. Trimming cost V 4 bases and J 6 bases, with 19 bases left between them. The germline CDR1 and CDR2 sequences are SNHLY and FYNNEI. CDR3 in DNA: TGTGCCAGCAGTGGGGTCGGACAGCCCATCATCAATGAGCAGTTCTTC. Its translation is CASSGVGQPIINEQFF.

There are a few counts of this clone. The rearrangement joins TRBV9 to TRBJ2-7; 9 bases align to TRBD1. The V and J ends lost 4 bases and 1 base, in that order; junction bases with no gene match: 6. From germline, CDR1 is SGDLS and CDR2 YYNGEE. This CDR3 is 15 amino acids long. The CDR3 coding sequence is TGTGCCAGCAGCATCTCCGGGACAGGGTCCTACGAGCAGTACTTC. It yields the protein CASSISGTGSYEQYF.

The chain carries TRBV1 and TRBJ2-6; the table's D call, TRBD1, has no DNA check behind it. TRBV1 corresponds to a pseudogene. There are 20 residues in the CDR3. CDR3 nucleotides: TGCACCAGCAGCCAAGTACCAGACAGGGGCCACCATAATGGGGCCAACGTCCTGACTTTC. It codes for CTSSQVPDRGHHNGANVLTF.

The chain carries TRBV4-1 and TRBJ2-1; D remains unclear. CDR3 length: 17 residues. The germline CDR1 and CDR2 sequences are MGHRA and YSYEKL. Trimming pared 1 base from V and 0 bases from J, leaving 13 bases between. CDR3 coding DNA: TGCGCCAGCAGCCAAGTGGCACGTCCAAGCTCCTACAATGAGCAGTTCTTC. Its translation: CASSQVARPSSYNEQFF.

CDR3 in DNA: TGCGCCAGCAGCGGGACACGGGTACCCCAGAGCTCCTACGAGCAGTACTTC. It translates to CASSGTRVPQSSYEQYF. The genes are TRBV4-1 and TRBJ2-7, with a possible D match to TRBD1 (6 bases). The length of the CDR3 is 17 residues. Trimming stripped 5 bases from V and 0 bases from J, with 20 bases between. Germline V CDR1 and CDR2: MGHRA, YSYEKL.

The CDR3 sequence is CASSLTGPSYEQYF. The CDR3 DNA is TGTGCCAGCAGCTTGACAGGGCCCTCCTACGAGCAGTACTTC. The chain links TRBV5-6 to TRBJ2-7; weak D call: TRBD1 (6 bases). The V gene lost 1 base and the J gene lost 0 bases, with 8 bases spanning the gap. The CDR3 covers 14 residues. In germline, CDR1 is SGHDT, CDR2 YYEEEE.

The CDR3 here is CASSPIQGSVETQYF. The CDR3 bases are TGTGCCAGCAGCCCTATCCAGGGGAGTGTGGAGACCCAGTACTTC. V and J are TRBV6-6 and TRBJ2-5; perhaps TRBD1 as D (6 bases). The germline V gene has CDR1 MNHNY and CDR2 SVGAGI (reference sequence). There are 15 residues in the CDR3. Trimming removed 6 bases from V and 5 bases from J, with 19 bases in between.

The CDR3, as DNA: TGTGCCAGCACTCCCTCTAATGCCGGGCAAGAGACCCAGTACTTC. Translating it yields CASTPSNAGQETQYF. The rearrangement joins TRBV7-9 to TRBJ2-5, with D uncertain. V was trimmed by 7 bases and J by 2 bases, leaving 17 bases between them. In germline, CDR1 is SEHNR, CDR2 FQNEAQ (reference sequence). The CDR3 length is 15 residues.

The chain employs TRBV5-1 and TRBJ2-7; 9 bases are shared with TRBD2. The CDR3 totals 14 residues. Germline V gene data show CDR1 as SGHRS and CDR2 as YFSETQ. V trimming: 2 bases; J trimming: 4 bases; junction bases outside the gene matches: 4. CDR3 nucleotides: TGCGCCAGCAGCTTCTCTAGCGGGATATACGAGCAGTACTTC. Encoded protein: CASSFSSGIYEQYF. The full variable domain, in which reference TRBV5-1 and TRBJ2-7 provide the parts outside the CDR3, is KAGVTQTPRYLIKTRGQQVTLSCSPISGHRSVSWYQQTPGQGLQFLFEYFSETQRNKGNFPGRFSGRQFSNSRSEMNVSTLELGDSALYLCASSFSSGIYEQYFGPGTRLTVT.

The gene calls are TRBV6-5 and TRBJ2-3; perhaps TRBD1 as D (6 bases). V lost 0 bases and J 1 base, leaving 8 bases between the germline ends. The length of the CDR3 is 15 residues. Germline V gene data show CDR1 as MNHEY and CDR2 as SVGAGI. This chain's CDR3 is CASSYSGARTDTQYF. The CDR3 DNA follows: TGTGCCAGCAGTTACTCGGGGGCGCGCACAGATACGCAGTATTTT.

The J gene is TRBJ2-7, the V gene TRBV6-5, with 9 bases aligning to TRBD2. The CDR3 covers 14 residues. V dropped 6 bases and J dropped 6; count of bases not matched to a gene: 9. Germline-derived CDR1 and CDR2 are MNHEY and SVGAGI. The CDR3 DNA sequence: TGTGCCAGCAGCTACACAGCGGGAGGTGGCGAGCAGTACTTC. This sequence encodes CASSYTAGGGEQYF.

The chain recombines TRBV7-9 with TRBJ1-1; D possibly corresponds to TRBD1 (6 bases). V shed 3 bases and J shed 5 bases, with 16 bases lying between them. Germline CDR1 reads SEHNR; CDR2 reads FQNEAQ (reference sequence). The CDR3 spans 15 residues. In DNA form, the CDR3 reads TGTGCCAGCAGCTTCCGGGGGGGCAGGGAAACTGAAGCTTTCTTT. Protein: CASSFRGGRETEAFF.

The CDR3 region has the DNA TGTGCCAGCAGCGAAGGGGGCAATGCAGATACGCAGTATTTT. It encodes CASSEGGNADTQYF. The rearrangement links TRBV28 to TRBJ2-3; 7 bases align to TRBD1. CDR1 and CDR2 (germline): MDHEN, SYDVKM. V shed 6 bases and J 4 bases; nucleotides not matched to a gene: 7. The CDR3 sequence is 14 residues long.

The chain joins TRBV5-1 to TRBJ2-2; TRBD2 matches 8 bases. The CDR3 has 18 residues. Germline-derived CDR1 and CDR2 are SGHRS and YFSETQ. The V segment lost 2 bases and the J segment 5 bases; nucleotides outside the gene matches: 14. The CDR3 nucleotides are TGCGCCAGCAGCTTCCTACTTGGGACTAGTAAGAAAACCGGGGAGCTGTTTTTT. Translation: CASSFLLGTSKKTGELFF. The full variable domain, with the rest looked up from reference TRBV5-1 and TRBJ2-2, is KAGVTQTPRYLIKTRGQQVTLSCSPISGHRSVSWYQQTPGQGLQFLFEYFSETQRNKGNFPGRFSGRQFSNSRSEMNVSTLELGDSALYLCASSFLLGTSKKTGELFFGEGSRLTVL.